What follows describes a single TCR beta chain. This receptor's antigen is unknown. No base quality values were provided; no much bigger clone lies one nucleotide off. This specimen comes from a study of OX40 agonist ivuxolimab in advanced cancers. For the study in its entirety: Ivuxolimab, which targeted the costimulatory receptor OX40 (CD134), was an agonistic, fully human IgG2 monoclonal antibody. Intravenous ivuxolimab was administered to patients every 2 weeks at six dose levels: 0.01, 0.1, 0.3, 1.5, 3 and 10 mg/kg. The paper reports the monotherapy dose-escalation portion (N of about 51 patients) of the phase I ivuxolimab trial. Of the roughly 50 dose-escalation patients, hepatocellular carcinoma was present in about 20, melanoma in around 15, renal cell carcinoma in 9 and head and neck cancer in 9. The purpose of peripheral TCRbeta sequencing was to test whether ivuxolimab changed TCR sequence diversity and led to clonal T-cell expansion. In the dose-escalation cohort, 75% to 90% of patients were male, and the mean age was roughly 60 years with a range of about 20 to 80. Prior anti-PD-1, anti-PD-L1 or anti-CTLA-4 therapy was permitted, and checkpoint inhibitors had been received by about 36% of dose-escalation patients. Three dose-escalation patients achieved partial responses, one with hepatocellular carcinoma and two with cutaneous melanoma. The paper's findings and limits, for the study overall: After ivuxolimab, more expanded clones were found on average in CD8+ T cells than in CD4+ T cells. Low levels of normalized T-cell clonal expansion were also seen in some patients who did not respond. Partial responders in the 0.1-3.0 mg/kg groups had among the lowest normalized peripheral clonal expansion, especially among CD8+ T cells. At doses of 0.1 to 3.0 mg/kg, clonal expansion of both CD4+ and CD8+ blood T cells was observed from baseline to week 6. The antigen specificity of the clonally expanded peripheral T cells was not determined.

Genomic DNA was extracted from sorted cells for sequencing of the TCRbeta CDR3 region. The immunoSEQ Assay was used to sequence the TCRbeta CDR3 regions. In TCRdb, the immuneACCESS table is reduced to in-frame sequences with V and J assigned. These tables do not hold every clone; where another copy was compared, an unresolved V gene accounts for under half, and the others remain unexplained. The sample yields about 58,000 clones; about 79% were counted once. In total, the top ten clones hold more than 1.2% of the sample. Patients with a history of autoimmune disease or receiving systemic immunosuppression were excluded from the trial. In every dose cohort, peripheral blood was drawn for TCR sequencing at baseline, cycle 4 day 1, and cycle 7 day 1. Samples came from an open-label, multicenter, first-in-human phase I dose-escalation trial of ivuxolimab. Adults with locally advanced or metastatic melanoma, renal cell carcinoma, hepatocellular carcinoma or head and neck squamous cell carcinoma were enrolled in the trial. Before TCR sequencing, CD4+ and CD8+ T cells were separately sorted from peripheral blood.

V loses 3 bases, J loses 7 bases, and the germline ends lie 15 bases apart. Including cysteine and phenylalanine, the CDR3 has 14 amino acids. CDR3 DNA only is kept here, 42 bases in frame from base 1. The germline V gene gives CDR1 as KGHSH and CDR2 as LQKENI. The chain joins TRBV18 to TRBJ1-2; the D gene cannot be resolved reliably. This receptor was identified in an adult with an advanced solid tumor such as melanoma, head and neck, liver or kidney cancer. This specimen consisted of CD4+ or CD8+ T cells sorted from blood, obtained in a trial of the OX40 agonist ivuxolimab. The nucleotide sequence reads as follows: TGTGCCAGCTCACCTACCGCGGAGAAAGCTGGCTACACCTTC. This codes for CASSPTAEKAGYTF.